One sample yielded the 29 T cell receptor beta chains listed below, sequenced in a study of shared clonotypes between healthy human individuals. CD45RO-negative, CCR7-positively selected cells formed the naive CD8 fraction, excluding terminally differentiated effector memory CD45RA+ cells. The data were produced by immunoSEQ multiplex PCR, yet TCRdb's version contains in-frame clones alone and is incomplete. The sample holds roughly 2,000,000 clones, about 95% seen once. Sequenced: naive CD8+ T cells sorted from blood. The receptor source for this set is a man younger than 35 in good health.

The chain employs TRBV28 and TRBJ1-1, with D maybe TRBD1 (6 bases). CDR3 size: 13 residues. Trimming cost V 7 bases and J 1 base, with 10 bases left between them. Germline V CDR1 and CDR2: MDHEN, SYDVKM. Written as DNA, the CDR3 is TGTGCCAGCACAGGGACACCGAACACTGAAGCTTTCTTT. Amino acids: CASTGTPNTEAFF. Drawing the rest from reference TRBV28 and TRBJ1-1, the complete variable domain is DVKVTQSSRYLVKRTGEKVFLECVQDMDHENMFWYRQDPGLGLRLIYFSYDVKMKEKGDIPEGYSVSREKKERFSLILESASTNQTSMYLCASTGTPNTEAFFGQGTRLTVV.

The chain has TRBV12-5 and TRBJ2-7; the match to TRBD2 covers 7 bases. The V gene end was trimmed by 5 bases and the J gene end by 7 bases; junction bases not matched to a gene: 5. Germline values: CDR1 LGHNT, CDR2 FRNRAP. This CDR3 is built from 12 residues. The CDR3 nucleotides read TGTGCTAGTGGTCCGGGAGCGGGGGAGCAGTACTTC. Its protein is CASGPGAGEQYF.

This chain joins TRBV27 and TRBJ2-2; 9 bases line up with TRBD1. V lost 7 bases and J lost 7; bases outside the gene matches: 16. From germline, CDR1 is MNHEY and CDR2 SMNVEV (reference sequence). The CDR3 extends over 17 amino acids. The CDR3 DNA follows: TGTGCCAGCAACCTAATCCGACCTCAGGGACAGGGCGGGGAGCTGTTTTTT. Protein product: CASNLIRPQGQGGELFF.

The CDR3 DNA is TGCGCCAGCAGCTTAAGCGGGCCCTACGAGCAGTACTTC. Its translation is CASSLSGPYEQYF. The rearrangement uses TRBV5-1 and TRBJ2-7, with a weak D call TRBD2 (6 bases). CDR1 is SGHRS and CDR2 is YFSETQ in the germline V gene. This CDR3 is built from 13 residues. Trimming took 2 bases from V and 2 from J, leaving 8 bases between them.

This clone showed up just once. This chain joins TRBV28 and TRBJ2-1; no clear D. The germline V gene encodes CDR1 MDHEN and CDR2 SYDVKM. Trimming cost V 6 bases and J 5 bases, with 17 bases left between them. The CDR3 has 15 amino acids. CDR3 sequence reads: CASRSVLESNNEQFF. The DNA of the CDR3 is TGTGCCAGCAGATCGGTCCTAGAGTCGAACAATGAGCAGTTCTTC.

Comments on this clone: Other nucleotide sequences from this sample produce the same CDR3. The V gene is TRBV27, the J gene TRBJ2-1; unclear D gene. Trimming pared 2 bases from V and 5 bases from J, leaving 4 bases between. The CDR3 totals 12 residues. From germline, CDR1 is MNHEY and CDR2 SMNVEV (reference sequence). The CDR3 DNA sequence: TGTGCCAGCAGTTTACCGAACAATGAGCAGTTCTTC. It specifies CASSLPNNEQFF.

A few counts support this clone. The same CDR3 is also encoded by other DNA sequences in this sample. The chain's CDR3 is CASSPGTGTSYEQYF. CDR3 DNA sequence: TGTGCCAGTAGTCCGGGGACAGGGACCTCCTACGAGCAGTACTTC. The chain combines TRBV19 with TRBJ2-7; 9 bases are shared with TRBD1. This CDR3 comprises 15 residues. CDR1 and CDR2 (germline): LNHDA, SQIVND (reference sequence). V lost 5 bases, J lost 0 bases, and 5 bases stayed unmatched.

On this clone itself: Other DNA sequences in this sample translate to the same CDR3. The V call is TRBV5-1, the J call TRBJ2-5; D remains ambiguous. This CDR3 is 11 amino acids long. The V and J ends lost 2 bases and 5 bases respectively, with 4 bases between them. Germline V gene lookup returns CDR1 SGHRS and CDR2 YFSETQ. DNA for the CDR3: TGCGCCAGCAGCTTTGGTGAGACCCAGTACTTC. Residues: CASSFGETQYF.

V is TRBV10-3 and J is TRBJ2-7; weak D call: TRBD2 (6 bases). V dropped 4 bases and J dropped 6 bases, with 13 bases sitting between them. This CDR3 is 13 amino acids long. Germline V CDR1 and CDR2: ENHRY, SYGVKD. The CDR3 DNA reads TGTGCCATCAGTGGGGGCGGGGAGTTCGAGCAGTACTTC. It codes for CAISGGGEFEQYF.

V gene TRBV6-5 combines with J gene TRBJ1-1; D unclear. CDR3 length: 14 residues. The germline V and J ends were trimmed by 5 bases and 1 base, with 11 bases remaining between them. Germline CDR1 is MNHEY and CDR2 is SVGAGI. This CDR3 is CASSMGRSNTEAFF. The CDR3 bases are TGTGCCAGCAGTATGGGCAGATCGAACACTGAAGCTTTCTTT.

This clone was seen only once. This chain links TRBV29-1 with TRBJ2-7; TRBD2 matches at 7 bases. The V gene's germline CDR1 is SQVTM and CDR2 ANQGSEA. The CDR3 runs to 14 residues. V was pared by 1 base and J by 2 bases, with 5 bases of the junction left unmatched. As DNA, the CDR3 is TGCAGCGTTGAAGTAGCGGGCCAAACCTACGAGCAGTACTTC. It codes for CSVEVAGQTYEQYF.

The chain recombines TRBV27 with TRBJ2-3; TRBD2 matches 10 bases. Per germline, CDR1 MNHEY and CDR2 SMNVEV (reference sequence). The CDR3 is 14 amino acids. The ends lost 7 bases at V and 5 bases at J; junction bases unmatched: 6. CDR3 residues: CASISGGAGDTQYF. The CDR3 nucleotides read TGTGCCAGCATCAGCGGGGGGGCGGGAGATACGCAGTATTTT.

Of note for this clone: The same CDR3 is also encoded by other DNA sequences in this sample. The CDR3 spells CASSQDTEETQYF. The CDR3 DNA reads TGCGCCAGCAGCCAAGATACCGAAGAGACCCAGTACTTC. The rearrangement links TRBV4-3 to TRBJ2-5; D uncertain. Germline V gene data show CDR1 as LGHNA and CDR2 as YSLEER. V shed 0 bases and J shed 3 bases, with 5 bases lying between them. The CDR3 runs 13 residues.

V is TRBV5-1 and J is TRBJ1-2, with D possibly TRBD1 on 6 matching bases. V dropped 2 bases and J dropped 8 bases, with 22 bases sitting between them. The CDR3 loop spans 16 amino acids. Germline assignment: CDR1 SGHRS and CDR2 YFSETQ. The chain's CDR3 is CASSFFTTGSSQGYTF. The CDR3 bases are TGCGCCAGCAGCTTTTTCACGACAGGTTCCTCGCAGGGCTACACCTTC.

A note on this clone: The sample holds other DNA sequences that translate to the same CDR3. This chain connects TRBV15 to TRBJ1-1; D gene uncertain. This CDR3 is 14 amino acids long. Trimming cost V 0 bases and J 0 bases, with 5 bases left between them. From germline, CDR1 is LNHNV and CDR2 YYDKDF (reference sequence). The CDR3 DNA sequence: TGTGCCACCAGCAGAGAAGACCTGAACACTGAAGCTTTCTTT. This gives the protein CATSREDLNTEAFF.

The chain employs TRBV5-4 and TRBJ1-2, with D possibly matching TRBD1 (5 bases). The CDR3 length is 16 residues. V was cut by 6 bases and J by 7 bases, with 25 bases left in between. Germline V gene data show CDR1 as SGHNT and CDR2 as YYREEE (reference sequence). The CDR3 region is CASTGFAVQGAIGYTF. The CDR3 nucleotides are TGTGCCAGCACGGGCTTCGCAGTGCAGGGTGCTATTGGCTACACCTTC.

The chain couples TRBV19 to TRBJ2-7; TRBD1 matches at 7 bases. Germline V gives CDR1 LNHDA, CDR2 SQIVND (reference sequence). With V trimmed by 5 bases and J by 6 bases, 13 bases remained unmatched. This CDR3 is 15 amino acids long. CDR3 amino acids: CASSSRQGGAGEQYF. The DNA of the CDR3 is TGTGCCAGTAGTTCCCGACAGGGTGGAGCAGGCGAGCAGTACTTC.

V gene TRBV7-9 combines with J gene TRBJ2-3, with 7 bases identical to TRBD2. Germline V CDR1 and CDR2: SEHNR, FQNEAQ (reference sequence). CDR3 length: 15 residues. The CDR3 DNA sequence: TGTGCTTCCACGGCTGCGGGAGAGGCCACAGATACGCAGTATTTT. Protein product: CASTAAGEATDTQYF. The full variable domain, in which reference TRBV7-9 and TRBJ2-3 provide the parts outside the CDR3, is DTGVSQNPRHKITKRGQNVTFRCDPISEHNRLYWYRQTLGQGPEFLTYFQNEAQLEKSRLLSDRFSAERPKGSFSTLEIQRTEQGDSAMYLCASTAAGEATDTQYFGPGTRLTVL.

The count of this clone is one. This rearrangement joins TRBV2 to TRBJ1-4; 7 nucleotides align to TRBD1. V lost 8 bases, J lost 8 bases, and 8 bases stayed unmatched. The CDR3 is made up of 13 amino acids. Germline CDR1 and CDR2: SNHLY and FYNNEI. This CDR3 is CASEGQNGEKLFF. The CDR3 DNA reads as TGTGCCAGCGAGGGACAGAATGGCGAAAAACTGTTTTTT.

The chain links TRBV27 to TRBJ1-5, with D unclear. Trimming took 2 bases from V and 4 from J, leaving 15 bases between them. Germline assignment: CDR1 MNHEY and CDR2 SMNVEV (reference sequence). This CDR3 has 16 amino acids. CDR3 region: CASSLLPTAENQPQHF. Here the CDR3 DNA reads TGTGCCAGCAGTTTACTCCCCACTGCCGAGAATCAGCCCCAGCATTTT.

V and J are TRBV5-4 and TRBJ2-2; 7 bases align to TRBD1. The CDR3 has 17 amino acids. With V trimmed by 0 bases and J by 0 bases, 5 bases remained unmatched. Germline V lookup: CDR1 SGHNT, CDR2 YYREEE (reference sequence). This CDR3 reads CASSLVGRGSNTGELFF. In DNA, the CDR3 is TGTGCCAGCAGCTTGGTGGGCAGGGGGTCGAACACCGGGGAGCTGTTTTTT.

The chain links TRBV7-9 to TRBJ2-5; no firm D call. V was trimmed by 4 bases and J by 4 bases, leaving 10 bases between them. Germline CDR1 and CDR2: SEHNR and FQNEAQ (reference sequence). The CDR3 runs 13 residues. CDR3 amino acids: CASSSTNLETQYF. As DNA, the CDR3 is TGTGCCAGCAGCTCCACCAACCTAGAGACCCAGTACTTC.

The rearrangement uses TRBV27 and TRBJ2-1; 10 bases align to TRBD1. Trimming took 1 base from V and 2 from J; bases not matched to a gene: 5. There are 17 residues in the CDR3. Looked up from germline, CDR1 is MNHEY and CDR2 is SMNVEV (reference sequence). CDR3 sequence reads: CASSLYGTGDPYNEQFF. Here the CDR3 DNA reads TGTGCCAGCAGTTTATACGGGACAGGGGACCCCTACAATGAGCAGTTCTTC.

The chain uses TRBV10-3 and TRBJ2-7, with TRBD2 matching 9 bases. With V trimmed by 6 bases and J by 2 bases, 8 bases remained unmatched. Germline V gene sequence: CDR1 ENHRY, CDR2 SYGVKD. The CDR3 spans 15 residues. In DNA form, the CDR3 reads TGTGCCATCAGGGGTAGCGGGAGCCCTACCTACGAGCAGTACTTC. Protein product: CAIRGSGSPTYEQYF.

V usage is TRBV15 and J usage is TRBJ1-4, with D possibly being TRBD1 (5 bases). The CDR3 consists of 14 residues. V was shortened by 0 bases and J by 7 bases, with 9 bases between the two germline ends. Germline CDR1 and CDR2: LNHNV and YYDKDF (reference sequence). The chain's CDR3 is CATSRDRGGEKLFF. CDR3 nucleotide sequence: TGTGCCACCAGCAGAGATAGGGGCGGTGAAAAACTGTTTTTT.

The chain is built from TRBV21-1 and TRBJ2-7; the tabulated D call, TRBD2, remains unverified against the DNA. TRBV21-1 counts as a pseudogene. This CDR3 region has 18 residues. This chain's CDR3 is CASSKGTSGGSRIYEQYF. The CDR3, as DNA: TGTGCCAGCAGCAAAGGGACTAGCGGGGGGTCTAGGATTTACGAGCAGTACTTC.

The chain links TRBV7-2 to TRBJ2-7, with 9 bases lining up with TRBD2. The CDR3 has 16 residues. With 6 bases clipped from V and 0 bases from J, the junction kept 9 bases outside the gene matches. The germline gives CDR1 SGHTA, CDR2 FQGNSA. The CDR3, as DNA: TGTGCCAGCAGACTAGTCGGTAGCGGGAGCTCCTACGAGCAGTACTTC. Translated, it gives CASRLVGSGSSYEQYF.

V is TRBV7-9 and J is TRBJ2-2; D perhaps matches TRBD1 (6 bases). The CDR3 is 18 amino acids. The germline gives CDR1 SEHNR, CDR2 FQNEAQ (reference sequence). V was trimmed by 4 bases and J by 1 base, leaving 19 bases between them. The DNA for the CDR3 is TGTGCCAGCAGCTACTCCTTAGGCAGGGGCCAGAACACCGGGGAGCTGTTTTTT. Its protein product is CASSYSLGRGQNTGELFF.

The genes are TRBV4-3 and TRBJ2-3, with D uncertain. V gave up 4 bases and J gave up 4 bases, with 15 bases separating them. Per the germline V gene, CDR1 is LGHNA and CDR2 is YSLEER. This CDR3 region has 15 residues. CDR3 DNA: TGCGCCAGCAGCCCGAGTAGGACCGGCGCAGATACGCAGTATTTT. The encoded protein is CASSPSRTGADTQYF.